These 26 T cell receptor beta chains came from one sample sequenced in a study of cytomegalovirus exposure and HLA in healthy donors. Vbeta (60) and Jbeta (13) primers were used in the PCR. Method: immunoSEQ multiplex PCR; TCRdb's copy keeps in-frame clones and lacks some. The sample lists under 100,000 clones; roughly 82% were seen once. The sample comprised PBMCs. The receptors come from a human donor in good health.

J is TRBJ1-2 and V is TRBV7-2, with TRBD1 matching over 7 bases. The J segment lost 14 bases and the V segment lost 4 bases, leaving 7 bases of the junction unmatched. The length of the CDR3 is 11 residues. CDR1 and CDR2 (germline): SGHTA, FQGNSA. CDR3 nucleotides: TGTGCCAGCAGCTCCGACAGGGAAAGGACCTTC. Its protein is CASSSDRERTF.

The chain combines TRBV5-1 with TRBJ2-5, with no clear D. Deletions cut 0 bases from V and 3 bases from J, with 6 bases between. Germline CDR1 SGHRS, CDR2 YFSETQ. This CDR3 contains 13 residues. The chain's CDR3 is CASSLGGEETQYF. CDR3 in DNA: TGCGCCAGCAGCTTGGGCGGAGAAGAGACCCAGTACTTC.

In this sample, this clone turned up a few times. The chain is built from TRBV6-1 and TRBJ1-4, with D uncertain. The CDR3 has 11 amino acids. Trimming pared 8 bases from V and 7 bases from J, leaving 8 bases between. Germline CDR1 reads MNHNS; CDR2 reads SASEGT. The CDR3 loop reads CASQKLEKLFF. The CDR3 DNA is TGTGCCAGCCAAAAACTTGAAAAACTGTTTTTT.

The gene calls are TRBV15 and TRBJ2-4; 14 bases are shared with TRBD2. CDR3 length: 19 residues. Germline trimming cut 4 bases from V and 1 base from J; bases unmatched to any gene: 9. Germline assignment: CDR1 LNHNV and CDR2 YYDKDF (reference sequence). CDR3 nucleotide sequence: TGTGCCACCAGCACCGGACTAGCGGGAGGAACCTTTGCCAAAAACATTCAGTACTTC. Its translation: CATSTGLAGGTFAKNIQYF.

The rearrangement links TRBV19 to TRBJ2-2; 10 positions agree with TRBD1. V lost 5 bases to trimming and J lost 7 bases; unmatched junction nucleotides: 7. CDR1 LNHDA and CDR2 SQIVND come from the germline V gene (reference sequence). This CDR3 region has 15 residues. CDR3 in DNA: TGTGCCAGTAGTTTAGTGGGACAGGGGAACGGGGAGCTGTTTTTT. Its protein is CASSLVGQGNGELFF. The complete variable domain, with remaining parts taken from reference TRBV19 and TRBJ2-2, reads DGGITQSPKYLFRKEGQNVTLSCEQNLNHDAMYWYRQDPGQGLRLIYYSQIVNDFQKGDIAEGYSVSREKKESFPLTVTSAQKNPTAFYLCASSLVGQGNGELFFGEGSRLTVL.

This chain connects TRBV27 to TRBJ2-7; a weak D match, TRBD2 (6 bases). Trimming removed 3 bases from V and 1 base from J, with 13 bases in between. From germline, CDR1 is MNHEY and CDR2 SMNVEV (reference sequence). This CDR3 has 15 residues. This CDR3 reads CASSFSGSLSYEQYF. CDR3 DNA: TGTGCCAGCAGTTTCAGCGGGTCCCTTTCCTACGAGCAGTACTTC.

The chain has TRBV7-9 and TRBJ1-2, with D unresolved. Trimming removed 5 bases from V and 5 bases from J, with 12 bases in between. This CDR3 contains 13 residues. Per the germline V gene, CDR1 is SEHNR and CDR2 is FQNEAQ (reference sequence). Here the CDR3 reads CASSPDLSYGYTF. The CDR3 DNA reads TGTGCCAGCAGCCCAGACTTAAGTTATGGCTACACCTTC.

CDR3 in DNA: TGCAGTGCCGCTAAACAGGGAGACGCTTTCTTT. Encoded protein: CSAAKQGDAFF. This chain connects TRBV20-1 to TRBJ1-1; TRBD1 is a possible D gene (6 bases). CDR3 size: 11 residues. Looked up from germline, CDR1 is DFQATT and CDR2 is SNEGSKA (reference sequence). Trimming removed 6 bases at V and 11 bases at J, with 16 bases between.

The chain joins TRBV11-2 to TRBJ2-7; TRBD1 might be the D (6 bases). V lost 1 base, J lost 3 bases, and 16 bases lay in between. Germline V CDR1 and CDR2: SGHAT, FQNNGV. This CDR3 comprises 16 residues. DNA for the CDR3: TGTGCCAGCAGCTTAGGAGTGGGACAACTTCTCTACGAGCAGTACTTC. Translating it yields CASSLGVGQLLYEQYF.

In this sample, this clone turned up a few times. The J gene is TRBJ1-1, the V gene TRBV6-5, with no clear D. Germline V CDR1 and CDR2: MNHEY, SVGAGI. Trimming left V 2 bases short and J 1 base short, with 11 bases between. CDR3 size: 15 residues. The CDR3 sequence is CASSYRGIGNTEAFF. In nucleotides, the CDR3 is TGTGCCAGCAGTTACCGAGGGATAGGGAACACTGAAGCTTTCTTT.

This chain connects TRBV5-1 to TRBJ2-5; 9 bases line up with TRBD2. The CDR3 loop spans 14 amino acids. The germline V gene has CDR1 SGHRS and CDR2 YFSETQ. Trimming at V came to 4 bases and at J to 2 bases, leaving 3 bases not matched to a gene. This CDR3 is CASSRGGGQETQYF. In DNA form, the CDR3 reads TGCGCCAGCAGCCGCGGGGGGGGACAAGAGACCCAGTACTTC. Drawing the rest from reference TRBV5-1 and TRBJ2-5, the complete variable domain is KAGVTQTPRYLIKTRGQQVTLSCSPISGHRSVSWYQQTPGQGLQFLFEYFSETQRNKGNFPGRFSGRQFSNSRSEMNVSTLELGDSALYLCASSRGGGQETQYFGPGTRLLVL.

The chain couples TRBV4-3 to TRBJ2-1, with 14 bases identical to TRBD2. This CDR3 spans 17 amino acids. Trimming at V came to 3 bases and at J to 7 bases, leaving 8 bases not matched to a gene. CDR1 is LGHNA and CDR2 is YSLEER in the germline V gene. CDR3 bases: TGCGCCAGCAGCCACGGGACTAGCGGGAGTGCGGTAAATGAGCAGTTCTTC. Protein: CASSHGTSGSAVNEQFF.

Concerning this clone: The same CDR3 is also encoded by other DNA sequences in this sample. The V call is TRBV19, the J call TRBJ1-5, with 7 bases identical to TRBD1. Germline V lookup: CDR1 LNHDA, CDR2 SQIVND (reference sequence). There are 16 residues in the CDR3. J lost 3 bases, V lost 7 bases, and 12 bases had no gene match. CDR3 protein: CASKGPDRRSNQPQHF. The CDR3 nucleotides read TGTGCCAGTAAGGGCCCGGACAGGCGGTCCAATCAGCCCCAGCATTTT.

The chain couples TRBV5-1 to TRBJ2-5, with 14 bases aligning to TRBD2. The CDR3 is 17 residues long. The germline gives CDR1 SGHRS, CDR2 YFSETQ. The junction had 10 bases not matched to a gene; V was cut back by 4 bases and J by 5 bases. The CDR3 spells CASSGTSGGPLGETQYF. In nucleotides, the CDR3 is TGCGCCAGCAGCGGGACTAGCGGGGGACCACTAGGTGAGACCCAGTACTTC. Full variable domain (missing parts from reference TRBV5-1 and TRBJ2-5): KAGVTQTPRYLIKTRGQQVTLSCSPISGHRSVSWYQQTPGQGLQFLFEYFSETQRNKGNFPGRFSGRQFSNSRSEMNVSTLELGDSALYLCASSGTSGGPLGETQYFGPGTRLLVL.

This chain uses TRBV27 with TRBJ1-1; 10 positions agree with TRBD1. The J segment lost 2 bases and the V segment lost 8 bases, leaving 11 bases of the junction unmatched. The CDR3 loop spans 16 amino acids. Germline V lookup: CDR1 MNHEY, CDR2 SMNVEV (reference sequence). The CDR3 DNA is TGTGCCAGCGGACCTATATGGGACAGGGGAAACACTGAAGCTTTCTTT. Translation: CASGPIWDRGNTEAFF.

In DNA, the CDR3 is TGTGCCAGCAGCGGGTACCAGGGGGCTAACCCTGAAGCTTTCTTT. Translation: CASSGYQGANPEAFF. The rearrangement links TRBV5-4 to TRBJ1-1, with 8 bases matching TRBD1. This CDR3 has 15 residues. V shed 4 bases, J shed 6 bases, and the junction held 11 bases outside the gene matches. Germline V gene sequence: CDR1 SGHNT, CDR2 YYREEE (reference sequence).

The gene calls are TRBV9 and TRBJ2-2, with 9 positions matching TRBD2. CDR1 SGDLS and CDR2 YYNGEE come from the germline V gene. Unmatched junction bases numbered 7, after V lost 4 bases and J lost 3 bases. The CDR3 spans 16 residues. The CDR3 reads CASSIAGTSYTGELFF. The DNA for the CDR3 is TGTGCCAGCAGCATAGCAGGGACTAGCTACACCGGGGAGCTGTTTTTT.

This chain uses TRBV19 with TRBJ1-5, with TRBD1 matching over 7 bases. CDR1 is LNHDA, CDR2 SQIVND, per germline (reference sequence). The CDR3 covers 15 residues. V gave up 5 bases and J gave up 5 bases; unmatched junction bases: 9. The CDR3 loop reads CASSVRDSADQPQHF. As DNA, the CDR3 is TGTGCCAGTAGTGTCCGGGACAGTGCAGATCAGCCCCAGCATTTT.

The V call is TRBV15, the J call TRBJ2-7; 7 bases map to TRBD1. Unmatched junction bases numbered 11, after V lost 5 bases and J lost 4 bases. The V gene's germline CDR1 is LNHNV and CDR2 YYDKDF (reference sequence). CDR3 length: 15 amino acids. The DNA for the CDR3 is TGTGCCACCAGCCCAAGAAGGGGGCTCTTATACGAGCAGTACTTC. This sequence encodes CATSPRRGLLYEQYF.

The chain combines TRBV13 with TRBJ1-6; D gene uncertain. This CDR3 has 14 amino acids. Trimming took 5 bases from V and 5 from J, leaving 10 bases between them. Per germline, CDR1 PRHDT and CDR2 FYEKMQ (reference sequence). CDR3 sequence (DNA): TGTGCCAGCAGCCACGGACTGGATAATTCACCCCTCCACTTT. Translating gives CASSHGLDNSPLHF.

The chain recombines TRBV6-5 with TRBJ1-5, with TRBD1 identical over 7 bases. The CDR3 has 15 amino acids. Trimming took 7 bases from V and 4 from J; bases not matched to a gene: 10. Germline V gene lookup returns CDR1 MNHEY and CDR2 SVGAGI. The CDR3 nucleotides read TGTGCCAGCAATTCCCAGACAGGGCAAAATCAGCCCCAGCATTTT. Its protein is CASNSQTGQNQPQHF.

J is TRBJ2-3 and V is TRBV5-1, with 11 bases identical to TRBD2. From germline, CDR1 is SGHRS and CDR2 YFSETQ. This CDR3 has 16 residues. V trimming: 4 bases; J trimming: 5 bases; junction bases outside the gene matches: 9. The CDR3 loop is CASSPDSGGAGDTQYF. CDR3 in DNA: TGCGCCAGCAGCCCCGATAGCGGGGGGGCAGGAGATACGCAGTATTTT.

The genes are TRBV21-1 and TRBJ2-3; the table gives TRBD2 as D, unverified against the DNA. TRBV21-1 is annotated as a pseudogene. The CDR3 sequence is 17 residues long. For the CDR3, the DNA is TGTGCCAGCAGCAAATTGTGGACTAGCGGGGGAACAGATACGCAGTATTTT. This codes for CASSKLWTSGGTDTQYF.

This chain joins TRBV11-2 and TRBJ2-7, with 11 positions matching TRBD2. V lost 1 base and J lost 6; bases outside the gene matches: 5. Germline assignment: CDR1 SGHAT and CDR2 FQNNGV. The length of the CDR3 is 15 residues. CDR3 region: CASSLGLAGPFEQYF. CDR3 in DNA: TGTGCCAGCAGCTTAGGACTAGCGGGACCTTTCGAGCAGTACTTC.

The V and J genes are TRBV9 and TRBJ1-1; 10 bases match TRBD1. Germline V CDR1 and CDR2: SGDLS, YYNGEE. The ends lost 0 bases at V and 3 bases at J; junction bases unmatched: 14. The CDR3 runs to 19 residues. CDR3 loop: CASSVALPLPGTGDTEAFF. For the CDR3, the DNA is TGTGCCAGCAGCGTAGCCCTTCCACTCCCCGGGACAGGGGACACTGAAGCTTTCTTT.

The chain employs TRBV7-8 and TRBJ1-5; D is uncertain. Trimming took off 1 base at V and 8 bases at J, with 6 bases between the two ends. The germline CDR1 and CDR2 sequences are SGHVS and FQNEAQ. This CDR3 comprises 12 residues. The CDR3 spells CASSLVAKPQHF. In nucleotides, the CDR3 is TGTGCCAGCAGCTTAGTTGCTAAGCCCCAGCATTTT.